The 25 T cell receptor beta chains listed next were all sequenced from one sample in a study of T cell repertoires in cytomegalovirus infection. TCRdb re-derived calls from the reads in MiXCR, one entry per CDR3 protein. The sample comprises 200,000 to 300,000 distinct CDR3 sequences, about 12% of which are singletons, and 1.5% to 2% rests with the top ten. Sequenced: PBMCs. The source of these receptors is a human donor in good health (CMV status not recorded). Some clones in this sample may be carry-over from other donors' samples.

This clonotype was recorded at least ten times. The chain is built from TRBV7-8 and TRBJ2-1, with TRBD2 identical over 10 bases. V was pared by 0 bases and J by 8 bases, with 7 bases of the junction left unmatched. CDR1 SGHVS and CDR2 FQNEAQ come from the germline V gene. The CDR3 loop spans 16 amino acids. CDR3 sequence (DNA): TGTGCCAGCAGCTTAGCGAGACCTAGCGGGAGCGATGAGCAGTTCTTC. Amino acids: CASSLARPSGSDEQFF.

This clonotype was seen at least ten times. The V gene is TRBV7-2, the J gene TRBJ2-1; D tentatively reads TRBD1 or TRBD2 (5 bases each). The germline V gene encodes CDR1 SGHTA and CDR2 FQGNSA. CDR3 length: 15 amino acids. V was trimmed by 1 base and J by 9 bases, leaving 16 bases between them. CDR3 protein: CASSLVLGPLVEQFF. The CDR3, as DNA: TGTGCCAGCAGCTTAGTGTTGGGACCTCTGGTTGAGCAGTTCTTC.

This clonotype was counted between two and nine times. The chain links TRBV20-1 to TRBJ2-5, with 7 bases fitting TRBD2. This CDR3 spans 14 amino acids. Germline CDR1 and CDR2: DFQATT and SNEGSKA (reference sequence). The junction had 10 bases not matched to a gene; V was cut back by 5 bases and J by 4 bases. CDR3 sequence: CSAVRTRGGETQYF. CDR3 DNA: TGCAGTGCTGTCCGGACTAGAGGAGGAGAGACCCAGTACTTC.

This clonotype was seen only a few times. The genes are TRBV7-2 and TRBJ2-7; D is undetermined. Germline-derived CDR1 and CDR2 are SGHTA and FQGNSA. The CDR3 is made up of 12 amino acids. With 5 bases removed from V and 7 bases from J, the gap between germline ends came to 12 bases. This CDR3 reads CASSPPQREQYF. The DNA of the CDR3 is TGTGCCAGCAGCCCCCCTCAACGGGAGCAGTACTTC. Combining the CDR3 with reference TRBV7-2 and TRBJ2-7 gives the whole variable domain GAGVSQSPSNKVTEKGKDVELRCDPISGHTALYWYRQSLGQGLEFLIYFQGNSAPDKSGLPSDRFSAERTGGSVSTLTIQRTQQEDSAVYLCASSPPQREQYFGPGTRLTVT.

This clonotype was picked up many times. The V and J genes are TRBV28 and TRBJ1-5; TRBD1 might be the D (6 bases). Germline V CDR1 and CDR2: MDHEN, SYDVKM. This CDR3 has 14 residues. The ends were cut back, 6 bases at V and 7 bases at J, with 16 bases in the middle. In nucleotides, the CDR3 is TGTGCCAGCAGGGGGGCGGTGAGGGGCCAGCCCCAGCATTTT. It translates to CASRGAVRGQPQHF.

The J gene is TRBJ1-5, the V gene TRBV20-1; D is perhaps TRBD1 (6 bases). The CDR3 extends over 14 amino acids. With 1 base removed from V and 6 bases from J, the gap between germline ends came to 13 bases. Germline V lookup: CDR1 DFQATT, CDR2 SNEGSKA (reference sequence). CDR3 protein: CSARGRDITQPQHF. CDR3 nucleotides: TGCAGTGCTAGAGGCCGGGACATCACTCAGCCCCAGCATTTT.

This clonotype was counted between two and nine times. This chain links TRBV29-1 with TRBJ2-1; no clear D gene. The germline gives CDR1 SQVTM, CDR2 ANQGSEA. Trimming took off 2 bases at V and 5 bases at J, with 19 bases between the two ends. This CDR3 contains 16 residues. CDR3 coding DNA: TGCAGCGTTGAACGGACGGGCCAAGAGTATGACAATGAGCAGTTCTTC. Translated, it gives CSVERTGQEYDNEQFF.

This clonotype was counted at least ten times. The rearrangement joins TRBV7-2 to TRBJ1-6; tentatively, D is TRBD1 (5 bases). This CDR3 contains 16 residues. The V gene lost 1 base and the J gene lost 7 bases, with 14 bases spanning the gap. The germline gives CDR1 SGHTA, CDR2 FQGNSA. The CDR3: CASSLESGRVNSPLHF. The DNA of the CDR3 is TGTGCCAGCAGCTTAGAAAGTGGCAGGGTAAATTCACCCCTCCACTTT.

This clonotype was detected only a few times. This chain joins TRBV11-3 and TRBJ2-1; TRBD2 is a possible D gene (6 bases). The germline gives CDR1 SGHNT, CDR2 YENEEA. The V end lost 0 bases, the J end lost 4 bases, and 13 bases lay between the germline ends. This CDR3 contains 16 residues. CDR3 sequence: CASSLEGLAFYNEQFF. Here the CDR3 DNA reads TGTGCCAGCAGCTTAGAGGGGCTAGCGTTTTACAATGAGCAGTTCTTC.

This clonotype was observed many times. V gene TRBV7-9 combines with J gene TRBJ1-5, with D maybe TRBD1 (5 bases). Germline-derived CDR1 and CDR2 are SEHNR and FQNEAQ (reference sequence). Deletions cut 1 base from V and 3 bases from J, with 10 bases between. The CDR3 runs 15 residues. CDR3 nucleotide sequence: TGTGCCAGCAGCTTAGGTGCGGGGGTCAATCAGCCCCAGCATTTT. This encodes CASSLGAGVNQPQHF.

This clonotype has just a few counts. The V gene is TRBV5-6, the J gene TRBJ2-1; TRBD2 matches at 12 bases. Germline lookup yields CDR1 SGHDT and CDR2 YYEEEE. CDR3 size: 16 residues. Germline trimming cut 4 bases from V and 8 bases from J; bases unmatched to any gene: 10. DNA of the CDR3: TGTGCCAGCAGCCTCTCCGGACTAGCGGGATTGGATGAGCAGTTCTTC. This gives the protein CASSLSGLAGLDEQFF.

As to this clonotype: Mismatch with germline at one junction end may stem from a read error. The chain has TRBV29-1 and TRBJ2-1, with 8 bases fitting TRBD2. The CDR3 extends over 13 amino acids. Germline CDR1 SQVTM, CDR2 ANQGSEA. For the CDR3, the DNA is TGCAGCGGTGAAGCGGGAGTCGGTAATGAGCAGTTCTTC. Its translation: CSGEAGVGNEQFF.

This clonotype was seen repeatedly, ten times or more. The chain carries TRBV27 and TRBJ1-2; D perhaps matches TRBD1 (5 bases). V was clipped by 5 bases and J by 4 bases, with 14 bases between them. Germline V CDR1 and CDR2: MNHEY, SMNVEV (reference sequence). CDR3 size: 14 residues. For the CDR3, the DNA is TGTGCCAGCAGTCCGGGCAGGGAATCCTATGGCTACACCTTC. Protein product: CASSPGRESYGYTF.

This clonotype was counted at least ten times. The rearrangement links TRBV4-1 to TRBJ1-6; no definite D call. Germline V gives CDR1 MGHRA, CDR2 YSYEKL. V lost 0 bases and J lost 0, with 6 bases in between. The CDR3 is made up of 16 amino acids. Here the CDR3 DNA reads TGCGCCAGCAGCCAAGAAATGGGCTCCTATAATTCACCCCTCCACTTT. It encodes CASSQEMGSYNSPLHF.

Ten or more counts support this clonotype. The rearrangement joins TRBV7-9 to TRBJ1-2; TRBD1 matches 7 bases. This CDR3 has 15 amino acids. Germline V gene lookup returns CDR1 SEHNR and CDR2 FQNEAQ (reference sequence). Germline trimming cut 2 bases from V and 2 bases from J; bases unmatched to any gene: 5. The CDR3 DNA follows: TGTGCCAGCAGCTTATTGGACAGGAAGAACTATGGCTACACCTTC. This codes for CASSLLDRKNYGYTF.

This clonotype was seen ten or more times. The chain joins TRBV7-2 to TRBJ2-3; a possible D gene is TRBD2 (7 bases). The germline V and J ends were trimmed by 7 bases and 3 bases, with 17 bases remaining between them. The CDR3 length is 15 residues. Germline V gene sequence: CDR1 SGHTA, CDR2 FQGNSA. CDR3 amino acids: CASTPGGRGTDTQYF. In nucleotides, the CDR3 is TGTGCCAGCACCCCGGGGGGCAGGGGAACAGATACGCAGTATTTT.

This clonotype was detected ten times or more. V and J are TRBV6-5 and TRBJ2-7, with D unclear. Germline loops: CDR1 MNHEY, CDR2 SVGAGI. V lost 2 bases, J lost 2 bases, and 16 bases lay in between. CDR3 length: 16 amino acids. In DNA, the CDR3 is TGTGCCAGCAGTTACCGGAGACTTAGTGGGACCTACGAGCAGTACTTC. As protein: CASSYRRLSGTYEQYF.

The CDR3: CATSRVGEGRGANVLTF. CDR3 sequence (DNA): TGTGCCACCAGCAGAGTGGGGGAGGGCCGAGGGGCCAACGTCCTGACTTTC. V is TRBV15 and J is TRBJ2-6, with 7 bases identical to TRBD2. V gave up 1 base and J gave up 4 bases; unmatched junction bases: 7. CDR1 and CDR2 from the germline V gene are LNHNV and YYDKDF (reference sequence). This CDR3 contains 17 residues.

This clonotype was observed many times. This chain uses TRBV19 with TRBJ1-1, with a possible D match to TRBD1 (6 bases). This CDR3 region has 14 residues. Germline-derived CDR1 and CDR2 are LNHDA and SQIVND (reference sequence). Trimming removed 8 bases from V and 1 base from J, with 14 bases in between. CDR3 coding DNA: TGTGCCAGTCAAGGGACATTTCCGAACACTGAAGCTTTCTTT. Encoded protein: CASQGTFPNTEAFF.

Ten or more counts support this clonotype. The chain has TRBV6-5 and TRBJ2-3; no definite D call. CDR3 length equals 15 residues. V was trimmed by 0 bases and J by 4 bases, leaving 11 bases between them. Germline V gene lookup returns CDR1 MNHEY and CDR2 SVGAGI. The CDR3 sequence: CASSYSTSRADTQYF. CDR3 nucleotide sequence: TGTGCCAGCAGTTACTCGACCTCTAGGGCAGATACGCAGTATTTT.

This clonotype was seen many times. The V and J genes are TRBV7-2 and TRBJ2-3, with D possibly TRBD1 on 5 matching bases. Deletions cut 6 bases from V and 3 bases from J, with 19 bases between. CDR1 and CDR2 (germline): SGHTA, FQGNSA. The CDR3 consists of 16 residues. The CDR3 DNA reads TGTGCCAGCAGTAAGAATAGGCTAGGGGCGACAGATACGCAGTATTTT. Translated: CASSKNRLGATDTQYF.

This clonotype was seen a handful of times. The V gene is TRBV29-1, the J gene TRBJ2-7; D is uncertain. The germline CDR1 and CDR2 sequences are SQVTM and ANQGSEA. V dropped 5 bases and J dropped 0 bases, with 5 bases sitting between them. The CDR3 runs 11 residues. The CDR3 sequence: CSVKNSYEQYF. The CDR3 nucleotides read TGCAGCGTTAAGAACTCCTACGAGCAGTACTTC.

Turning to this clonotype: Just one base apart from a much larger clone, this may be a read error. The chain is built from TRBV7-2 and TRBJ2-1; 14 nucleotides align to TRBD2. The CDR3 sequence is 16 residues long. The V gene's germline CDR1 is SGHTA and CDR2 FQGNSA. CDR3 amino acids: CASSLWTSGRQGEQLF. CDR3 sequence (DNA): TGTGCCAGCAGCCTATGGACTAGCGGGAGGCAGGGTGAGCAGTTATTC.

The CDR3 nucleotides read TGTGCCAGCAGTTACCAGGGATCGGGGCGCGGGATTCTTAGCTCCTACGAGCAGTACTTC. It translates to CASSYQGSGRGILSSYEQYF. The V and J genes are TRBV6-5 and TRBJ2-7, with a weak D call TRBD2 (6 bases). The V gene's germline CDR1 is MNHEY and CDR2 SVGAGI. V lost 2 bases and J lost 0, with 26 bases in between. CDR3 length: 20 amino acids.

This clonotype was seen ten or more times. The CDR3 sequence is CASSLQPTSGYEQYF. The CDR3 region has the DNA TGTGCCAGCAGCTTACAACCGACTAGCGGGTACGAGCAGTACTTC. The rearrangement joins TRBV7-2 to TRBJ2-7, with 10 bases aligning to TRBD2. Germline V gives CDR1 SGHTA, CDR2 FQGNSA. V dropped 2 bases and J dropped 4; count of bases not matched to a gene: 5. The CDR3 has 15 residues.